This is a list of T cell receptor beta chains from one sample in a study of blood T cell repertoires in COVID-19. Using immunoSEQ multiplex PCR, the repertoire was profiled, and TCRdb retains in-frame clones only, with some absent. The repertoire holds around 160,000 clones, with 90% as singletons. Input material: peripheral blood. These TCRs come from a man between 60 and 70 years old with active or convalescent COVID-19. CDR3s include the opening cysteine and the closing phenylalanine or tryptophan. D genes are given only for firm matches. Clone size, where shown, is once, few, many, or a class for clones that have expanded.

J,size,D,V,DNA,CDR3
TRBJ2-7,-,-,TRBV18,TGTGCCAGCTCACCACCGACGGGAGAGGTGTTCCAGCAGTACTTC,CASSPPTGEVFQQYF
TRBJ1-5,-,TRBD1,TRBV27,TGTGCCAGCAGTTTTCGTCCCGGGACAGCTCAGCCCCAGCATTTT,CASSFRPGTAQPQHF
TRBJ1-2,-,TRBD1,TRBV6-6,TGTGCCAGCGGGGACAGGGAAAACTATGGCTACACCTTC,CASGDRENYGYTF
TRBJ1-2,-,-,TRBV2,TGTGCCAGCAGTGGAGGCAGGGTGAACTATGGCTACACCTTC,CASSGGRVNYGYTF
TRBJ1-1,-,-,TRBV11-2,TGTGCCAGCAGCTTAGCTCAGGGATGGACTGAAGCTTTCTTT,CASSLAQGWTEAFF
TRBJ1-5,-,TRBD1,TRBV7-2,TGTGCCAGCAGCTTAGGACAGGGTAATCAGCCCCAGCATTTT,CASSLGQGNQPQHF
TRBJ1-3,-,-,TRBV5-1,TGCGCCAGCAGCTTGGACAGGGTTGAGGGAAACACCATATATTTT,CASSLDRVEGNTIYF
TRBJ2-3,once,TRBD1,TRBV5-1,TGCGCCAGCAGCTATTACGGGACAGGGGGCGCAGATACGCAGTATTTT,CASSYYGTGGADTQYF
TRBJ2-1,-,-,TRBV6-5,TGTGCCAGCAGTTACCCTGGGACTTCCAACAATGAGCAGTTCTTC,CASSYPGTSNNEQFF
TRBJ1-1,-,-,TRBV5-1,TGCGCCAGCAGCTTAGGGCAGGGCGGCACTGAAGCTTTCTTT,CASSLGQGGTEAFF
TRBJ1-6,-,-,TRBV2,TGTGCCAGCAGTGAAGCGCTTCAACTGGGGGGTAATTCACCCCTCCACTTT,CASSEALQLGGNSPLHF
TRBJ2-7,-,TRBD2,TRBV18,TGTGCCAGCTCACCTCCGGGAGGGACCTCCTACGAGCAGTACTTC,CASSPPGGTSYEQYF
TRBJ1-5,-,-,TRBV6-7,TGTGCCAGCAGTAACACAGGGAAGGGCAATCAGCCCCAGCATTTT,CASSNTGKGNQPQHF
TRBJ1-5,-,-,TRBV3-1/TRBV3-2,TGTGCCAGCAGCCATGGGCAGAACAATCAGCCCCAGCATTTT,CASSHGQNNQPQHF
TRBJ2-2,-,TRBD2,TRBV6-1,TGTGCCAGCAGTGTTCGACCGGGACTAGCGGGGGGGAACACCGGGGAGCTGTTTTTT,CASSVRPGLAGGNTGELFF
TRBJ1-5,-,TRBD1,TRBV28,TGTGCCAGCAGTTTATTATGGGCAGGGGGCTTCAATCAGCCCCAGCATTTT,CASSLLWAGGFNQPQHF
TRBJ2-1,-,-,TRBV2,TGTGCCAGCAGTGAGGGCAGATACAATGAGCAGTTCTTC,CASSEGRYNEQFF
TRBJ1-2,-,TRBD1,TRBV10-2,TGCGCCAGCAGCGGACAGGGACCGAACTATGGCTACACCTTC,CASSGQGPNYGYTF
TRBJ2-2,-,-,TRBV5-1,TGCGCCAGCTTTAATCGAGCTGCAGGGTCCGGGGAGCTGTTTTTT,CASFNRAAGSGELFF
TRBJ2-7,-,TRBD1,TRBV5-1,TGCGCCAGCAGCTTGGGGACAGGGAAGGTCGAGCAGTACTTC,CASSLGTGKVEQYF
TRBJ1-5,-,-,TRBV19,TGTGCCAGTAGGACGAGAGGGCTGATTAGCAATCAGCCCCAGCATTTT,CASRTRGLISNQPQHF
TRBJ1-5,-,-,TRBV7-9,TGTGCCAGCAGCCACAGACAGACGCCTAGCAATCAGCCCCAGCATTTT,CASSHRQTPSNQPQHF
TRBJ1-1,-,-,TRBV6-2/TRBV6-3,TGTGCCAGCAGTTACGAGGAATACACTGAAGCTTTCTTT,CASSYEEYTEAFF
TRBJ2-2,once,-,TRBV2,TGTGCCAGCAGTGTCGTACACCCGAACACCGGGGAGCTGTTTTTT,CASSVVHPNTGELFF
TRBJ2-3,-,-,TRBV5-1,TGCGCCAGCTCGGAGGCGGGGCACAGCACAGATACGCAGTATTTT,CASSEAGHSTDTQYF
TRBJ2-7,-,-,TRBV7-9,TGTGCCAGCAGCCCATACAGGGACGAGCAGTACTTC,CASSPYRDEQYF
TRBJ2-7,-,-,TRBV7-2,TGTGCCAGCAGAGAGAATTCCTACGAGCAGTACTTC,CASRENSYEQYF
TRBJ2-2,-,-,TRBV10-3,TGTGCCACCAGAGGGGCGGGGACGCAGGGCGGGGAGCTGTTTTTT,CATRGAGTQGGELFF
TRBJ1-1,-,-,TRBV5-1,TGCGCCAGCAGCCTGCCCTCGCCTACGAACACTGAAGCTTTCTTT,CASSLPSPTNTEAFF
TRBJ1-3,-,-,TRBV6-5,TGTGCCAGCAGTTACTCGTTCAGGGTAAGGGGAAACACCATATATTTT,CASSYSFRVRGNTIYF
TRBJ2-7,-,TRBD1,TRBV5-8,TGTGCCAGCAGCGGGGACAGGGTTAAGAAGTACTTC,CASSGDRVKKYF
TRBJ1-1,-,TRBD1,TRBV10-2,TGCGCCAGCAGTGAGTCTGGAGACAGGGATTTCTTT,CASSESGDRDFF
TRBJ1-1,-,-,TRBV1,TGCACCAGCAGCCGTCGGACAGCGTCGGGGGGCACTGAAGCTTTCTTT,CTSSRRTASGGTEAFF
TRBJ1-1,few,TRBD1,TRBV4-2,TGTGCCAGCAGCCAACCTGGACAGGCGAACACTGAAGCTTTCTTT,CASSQPGQANTEAFF
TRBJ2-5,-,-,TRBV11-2,TGTGCCAGCAGGATGGGTTGGGGCGAGACCCAGTACTTC,CASRMGWGETQYF
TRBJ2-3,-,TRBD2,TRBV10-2,TGCGCCAGCAGTGAGCAGCGGGGGTCAGATACGCAGTATTTT,CASSEQRGSDTQYF
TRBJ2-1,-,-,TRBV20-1,TGCAGTGCTGGGAGGCAGCAGTTCTTC,CSAGRQQFF